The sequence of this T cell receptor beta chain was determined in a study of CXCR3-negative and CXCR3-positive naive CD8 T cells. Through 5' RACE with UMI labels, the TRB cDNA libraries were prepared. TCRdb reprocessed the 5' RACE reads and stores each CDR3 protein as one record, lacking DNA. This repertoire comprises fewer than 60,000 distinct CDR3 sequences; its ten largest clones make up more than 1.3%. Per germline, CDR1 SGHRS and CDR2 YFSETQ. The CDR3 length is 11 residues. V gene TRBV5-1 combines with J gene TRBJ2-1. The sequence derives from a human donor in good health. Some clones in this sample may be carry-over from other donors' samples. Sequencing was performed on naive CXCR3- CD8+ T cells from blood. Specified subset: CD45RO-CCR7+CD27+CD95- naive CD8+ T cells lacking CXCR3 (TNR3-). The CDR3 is CASSSYNEQFF.